The 23 T cell receptor beta chains listed next were all sequenced from one sample in a study of T cells in women clearing cervical HPV infection. The protocol was immunoSEQ multiplex PCR, while the TCRdb copy is restricted to in-frame clones and leaves out a portion. This repertoire comprises under 35,000 clones; its ten largest clones make up 1.6%. Sequencing used blood buffy coat. These receptors originate from a woman between 18 and 69 years old with a cervical HPV16 infection that either progressed to CIN3+ or cleared (not recorded which).

Of note for this clone: From the germline J gene comes the end of the CDR3, since the read stops 3 residues before it. The sample contains more than one DNA sequence encoding this CDR3. The V and J genes are TRBV5-1 and TRBJ1-2, with a tentative D call TRBD1 (6 bases). Looked up from germline, CDR1 is SGHRS and CDR2 is YFSETQ. The CDR3 has 15 residues. Trimming shortened V by 3 bases and J by 6 bases, and 18 bases separated the two germline ends. CDR3 in amino acids: CASSSRTATTDGYTF. The part of the CDR3 DNA that was read is TGCGCCAGCAGCTCGAGGACAGCGACCACCGATGGC.

As for this clone: The read terminates 3 residues ahead of where the CDR3 ends, so the germline J gene completes it. This sequence joins TRBV20-1 and TRBJ1-4; a possible D gene is TRBD1 (5 bases). Per the germline V gene, CDR1 is DFQATT and CDR2 is SNEGSKA (reference sequence). The CDR3 has 16 amino acids. The CDR3 DNA, read in part, is TGCAGTGCTAGGGAACTGGGGCAGGCCATTAATTCACCA. This translates into CSARELGQAINSP. In full, the CDR3 is CSARELGQAINSPLFF.

Note on this clone: Read sequence stops 3 residues before the CDR3 end, and the germline J gene provides the missing end. This chain joins TRBV2 and TRBJ1-2; D is possibly TRBD1 (5 bases). The V and J ends lost 6 bases and 3 bases respectively, with 14 bases between them. CDR1 and CDR2 (germline): SNHLY, FYNNEI. This CDR3 has 14 amino acids. The covered CDR3 bases are TGTGCCAGCAGGACAGACTGGATCGACTATGGC. Translated: CASRTDWIDYG. The CDR3, in full, reads CASRTDWIDYGYTF.

In the case of this clone: Read coverage stops 3 residues before the CDR3 terminus; the germline J gene supplies the remainder. The rearrangement links TRBV7-6 to TRBJ2-1; D is possibly TRBD2 (5 bases). The CDR3 contains 15 residues. CDR1 and CDR2 (germline): SGHVS, FNYEAQ. Trimming took 1 base from V and 4 from J, leaving 11 bases between them. CDR3 residues: CASSLGAASYNEQFF. The CDR3 bases that were read are TGTGCCAGCAGCTTAGGAGCGGCGTCTTACAATGAG. The full variable domain, its missing parts supplied by reference TRBV7-6 and TRBJ2-1, is GAGVSQSPRYKVTKRGQDVALRCDPISGHVSLYWYRQALGQGPEFLTYFNYEAQQDKSGLPNDRFSAERPEGSISTLTIQRTEQRDSAMYRCASSLGAASYNEQFFGPGTRLTVL.

Points on this clone: Read coverage stops 3 residues before the CDR3 terminus; the germline J gene supplies the remainder. The rearrangement uses TRBV2 and TRBJ2-2; D may be TRBD2 (6 bases). Germline V lookup: CDR1 SNHLY, CDR2 FYNNEI. The V end was cut by 3 bases, the J end by 5 bases, with 13 bases between. The CDR3 runs 15 residues. CDR3 sequence reads: CASSDRLAGTGELFF. The CDR3 bases that were read are TGTGCCAGCAGTGATAGGCTGGCGGGAACCGGGGAG.

Of note for this clone: The read ends 3 residues before the CDR3 terminus; that terminus is restored from the germline J gene. The chain recombines TRBV6-1 with TRBJ2-1; D gene uncertain. V lost 4 bases and J 6 bases, leaving 10 bases between the germline ends. The CDR3 spans 13 residues. Germline-derived CDR1 and CDR2 are MNHNS and SASEGT. CDR3 residues: CASSAAGFNEQFF. The DNA read from the CDR3 is TGTGCCAGCAGTGCCGCAGGCTTCAATGAG.

With respect to this clone: Read coverage stops 3 residues before the CDR3 terminus; the germline J gene supplies the remainder. The rearrangement joins TRBV5-4 to TRBJ2-3; a weak D match, TRBD2 (5 bases). This CDR3 has 15 residues. Trimming took 0 bases from V and 0 from J, leaving 8 bases between them. Germline lookup yields CDR1 SGHNT and CDR2 YYREEE (reference sequence). The CDR3 loop reads CASSLDQRSTDTQYF. Partial CDR3 DNA: TGTGCCAGCAGCTTGGACCAGCGGAGCACAGATACG.

Remarks on this clone: The junction does not match germline at one end; this may be a read error. The observed sequence ends 3 residues before the CDR3 terminus, with the missing tail filled in from the germline J gene. J is TRBJ1-3 and V is TRBV10-3; no reliable D call. The germline CDR1 and CDR2 sequences are ENHRY and SYGVKD. The CDR3 spans 15 residues. CDR3 sequence: CAISDVGLAGNTIYF. CDR3 bases read: TGTGCCATCAGTGATGTTGGGTTAGCTGGAAACACG.

As for this clone: Sequencing ends 3 residues short of the CDR3 end; the germline J gene provides the rest. J is TRBJ1-6 and V is TRBV5-3; no reliable D call. TRBV5-3 is an ORF, with its function uncertain. The CDR3 length is 14 residues. Trimming took 1 base from V and 8 from J, leaving 10 bases between them. Here the CDR3 reads CARSLSRSYSPLHF. The part of the CDR3 DNA that was read is TGTGCCAGAAGCTTGAGCAGGTCTTATTCACCC.

Note on this clone: The read ends 3 residues shy of where the CDR3 ends; the end is completed using the germline J gene. The rearrangement joins TRBV20-1 to TRBJ2-5; 7 bases map to TRBD1. The CDR3 spans 14 residues. The V gene's germline CDR1 is DFQATT and CDR2 SNEGSKA (reference sequence). V dropped 5 bases and J dropped 4; count of bases not matched to a gene: 10. CDR3 in amino acids: CSASSRGNRETQYF. The covered CDR3 bases are TGCAGTGCTTCGAGCAGGGGGAACCGAGAGACC.

In regard to this clone: The CDR3 is cut off 3 residues early in the read; its end comes from the germline J gene. The V gene is TRBV2, the J gene TRBJ2-7, with TRBD2 matching 7 bases. Germline CDR1 is SNHLY and CDR2 is FYNNEI. The CDR3 is made up of 13 amino acids. With V trimmed by 8 bases and J by 2 bases, 6 bases remained unmatched. The CDR3 bases that were read are TGTGCCAGCGCCGGGACTACTGCCTACGAG. Translating it yields CASAGTTAYE. The whole CDR3 reads CASAGTTAYEQYF.

Points on this clone: The read gets to within 3 residues of the CDR3 end, and the germline J gene fills in the rest. This chain links TRBV20-1 with TRBJ1-2, with 11 bases identical to TRBD1. CDR3 size: 14 residues. Germline-derived CDR1 and CDR2 are DFQATT and SNEGSKA (reference sequence). J gave up 4 bases and V 3 bases, and 4 bases lay outside the gene matches. CDR3 sequence reads: CSARPGQGGYGYTF. CDR3 bases read: TGCAGTGCTAGGCCGGGACAGGGGGGCTATGGC.

A remark on this clone: Read data end 3 residues before the CDR3 end; the end is taken from the germline J gene. The chain joins TRBV5-1 to TRBJ2-3; D is perhaps TRBD2 (5 bases). The germline V and J ends were trimmed by 5 bases and 4 bases, with 8 bases remaining between them. The CDR3 runs to 12 residues. Germline loops: CDR1 SGHRS, CDR2 YFSETQ. The sequenced part of the CDR3 DNA is TGCGCCAGCAGGGCGGAGGCAGATACG. This codes for CASRAEADT. The complete CDR3 sequence is CASRAEADTQYF.

Note on this clone: The read finishes 3 residues shy of the CDR3 end, and the germline J gene is used to complete it. The chain combines TRBV2 with TRBJ1-2, with a tentative D call TRBD1 (6 bases). The CDR3 runs to 14 residues. V gave up 2 bases and J gave up 6 bases, with 13 bases separating them. From germline, CDR1 is SNHLY and CDR2 FYNNEI. This chain's CDR3 is CASSERGGTDGYTF. The covered CDR3 bases are TGTGCCAGCAGTGAACGTGGGGGCACGGATGGC.

About this clone itself: From the germline J gene comes the end of the CDR3, since the read stops 3 residues before it. This sequence joins TRBV7-9 and TRBJ1-5; D gene unclear. Trimming shortened V by 0 bases and J by 5 bases, and 5 bases separated the two germline ends. CDR3 size: 13 residues. CDR1 is SEHNR and CDR2 is FQNEAQ in the germline V gene (reference sequence). CDR3 region: CASSLAADQPQHF. CDR3 DNA (partial): TGTGCCAGCAGCTTAGCCGCGGATCAGCCC.

As concerns this clone: The read halts 3 residues ahead of the CDR3 end, with the missing end drawn from the germline J gene. V gene TRBV4-1 combines with J gene TRBJ1-2; possibly TRBD1 for D (6 bases). Deletions cut 4 bases from V and 2 bases from J, with 8 bases between. The CDR3 runs to 13 residues. Germline CDR1 MGHRA, CDR2 YSYEKL. CDR3 loop: CASSLTGNYGYTF. CDR3 DNA (partial): TGCGCCAGCAGCCTAACAGGGAACTATGGC.

Turning to this clone: The read terminates 3 residues ahead of where the CDR3 ends, so the germline J gene completes it. This chain connects TRBV20-1 to TRBJ2-2, with no clear D. The V end was cut by 3 bases, the J end by 6 bases, with 8 bases between. CDR3 length equals 12 residues. CDR1 is DFQATT, CDR2 SNEGSKA, per germline (reference sequence). The chain's CDR3 is CSARRLAGELFF. CDR3 bases read: TGCAGTGCTAGGAGACTCGCCGGGGAG.

The sequenced CDR3 bases are TGTGCCAGCTCACCCGCCGGGACAGCACTTAGCAATCAGCCC. It specifies CASSPAGTALSNQP. The whole CDR3 protein is CASSPAGTALSNQPQHF. The chain carries TRBV18 and TRBJ1-5; 7 nucleotides line up with TRBD1. The observed sequence ends 3 residues before the CDR3 terminus, with the missing tail filled in from the germline J gene. With 3 bases clipped from V and 0 bases from J, the junction kept 8 bases outside the gene matches. This CDR3 region has 17 residues. The germline CDR1 and CDR2 sequences are KGHSH and LQKENI.

Concerning this clone: The read terminates 3 residues ahead of where the CDR3 ends, so the germline J gene completes it. J is TRBJ1-4 and V is TRBV5-1, with TRBD1 matching 7 bases. There are 15 residues in the CDR3. CDR1 and CDR2 from the germline V gene are SGHRS and YFSETQ. The sequenced part of the CDR3 DNA is TGCGCCAGCAGCTTGAAGGGGGCGTACGACTCACCA. Translating it yields CASSLKGAYDSP. The complete CDR3 protein is CASSLKGAYDSPLFF. Supplemented by reference TRBV5-1 and TRBJ1-4, the full variable domain reads KAGVTQTPRYLIKTRGQQVTLSCSPISGHRSVSWYQQTPGQGLQFLFEYFSETQRNKGNFPGRFSGRQFSNSRSEMNVSTLELGDSALYLCASSLKGAYDSPLFFGSGTQLSVL.

Turning to this clone: The CDR3 end falls 3 residues outside the read, so it is completed with the germline J gene. The rearrangement joins TRBV9 to TRBJ2-7, with D uncertain. The CDR3 consists of 14 residues. Germline V CDR1 and CDR2: SGDLS, YYNGEE. V was trimmed by 4 bases and J by 0 bases, leaving 11 bases between them. CDR3 bases read: TGTGCCAGCAGCATCGATGGTAGCTCCTACGAG. Encoded protein: CASSIDGSSYE. The CDR3 in full is CASSIDGSSYEQYF. The variable domain in full, completed from reference TRBV9 and TRBJ2-7, reads DSGVTQTPKHLITATGQRVTLRCSPRSGDLSVYWYQQSLDQGLQFLIQYYNGEERAKGNILERFSAQQFPDLHSELNLSSLELGDSALYFCASSIDGSSYEQYFGPGTRLTVT.

Worth noting for this clone: Sequencing ends 3 residues short of the CDR3 end; the germline J gene provides the rest. This chain uses TRBV7-2 with TRBJ1-2; D gene uncertain. CDR1 is SGHTA, CDR2 FQGNSA, per germline. This CDR3 comprises 13 residues. This chain's CDR3 is CASSSRGVGDYTF. Incomplete CDR3 DNA: TGTGCCAGCAGCTCCCGGGGAGTCGGTGAC.

On this clone itself: The read finishes 3 residues shy of the CDR3 end, and the germline J gene is used to complete it. The V call is TRBV5-1, the J call TRBJ1-1, with 9 nucleotides matching TRBD1. Looked up from germline, CDR1 is SGHRS and CDR2 is YFSETQ. The CDR3 is 15 residues long. V lost 4 bases and J lost 1; bases outside the gene matches: 5. The CDR3 protein is CASSQPGQGNTEAFF. The sequenced part of the CDR3 DNA is TGCGCCAGCAGCCAACCGGGACAGGGGAACACTGAA.

CDR3 sequence: CASSRQGNEKLFF. The covered CDR3 bases are TGTGCCAGCAGCCGGCAGGGGAATGAAAAG. The V and J genes are TRBV7-2 and TRBJ2-2; D is possibly TRBD1 (6 bases). The read terminates 3 residues before the CDR3 end, so the remaining end is supplied by the germline J gene. CDR1 and CDR2 from the germline V gene are SGHTA and FQGNSA. The CDR3 has 13 amino acids.